These 19 T cell receptor beta chains share one sample of origin, sequenced in a study of radiotherapy plus CTLA-4 blockade in lung cancer (dated 2018 in TCRdb). Libraries came from the immunoSEQ multiplex PCR assay. Not all clones reach the TCRdb copy of this immuneACCESS table, which keeps in-frame sequences only. Checked studies attribute under half of the gap to unresolved V genes and leave the rest unexplained. The sample records about 110,000 clones, 85% to 90% of which are singletons. The ten largest clones represent 2% to 2.5% of the sample. Sample: peripheral blood, taken from a patient treated with radiotherapy plus ipilimumab. These TCRs come from a human donor with non-small cell lung cancer that progressed on radiotherapy plus ipilimumab. Some clones in this sample may be carry-over from other donors' samples.

This clone showed up just a few times. V is TRBV6-1 and J is TRBJ1-5; D not certain. CDR1 MNHNS and CDR2 SASEGT come from the germline V gene. Trimming stripped 2 bases from V and 0 bases from J, with 8 bases between. The CDR3 runs to 15 residues. CDR3 nucleotide sequence: TGTGCCAGCAGTGAATGGGGTAATAGCAATCAGCCCCAGCATTTT. It yields the protein CASSEWGNSNQPQHF.

The genes are TRBV16 and TRBJ2-7, with D possibly TRBD2 on 6 matching bases. The germline gives CDR1 KGHSY, CDR2 FQNENV. V was trimmed by 2 bases and J by 0 bases, leaving 11 bases between them. This CDR3 spans 15 amino acids. For the CDR3, the DNA is TGTGCCAGCAGCCAACGGGCGGGGAGCTCCTACGAGCAGTACTTC. Translating it yields CASSQRAGSSYEQYF.

The chain joins TRBV7-2 to TRBJ1-1, with D uncertain. The CDR3 spans 13 residues. The germline gives CDR1 SGHTA, CDR2 FQGNSA. V was pared by 4 bases and J by 0 bases, with 6 bases between. This CDR3 reads CASSYILNTEAFF. The DNA for the CDR3 is TGTGCCAGCAGCTATATATTGAACACTGAAGCTTTCTTT. Complete variable domain (other parts from reference TRBV7-2 and TRBJ1-1): GAGVSQSPSNKVTEKGKDVELRCDPISGHTALYWYRQSLGQGLEFLIYFQGNSAPDKSGLPSDRFSAERTGGSVSTLTIQRTQQEDSAVYLCASSYILNTEAFFGQGTRLTVV.

This clone was seen more than once but under ten times. The V and J genes are TRBV15 and TRBJ1-4; 8 nucleotides match TRBD1. The germline CDR1 and CDR2 sequences are LNHNV and YYDKDF (reference sequence). There are 15 residues in the CDR3. J lost 8 bases, V lost 4 bases, and 9 bases had no gene match. The CDR3 sequence: CATSIGTGGGEKLFF. The CDR3 DNA sequence: TGTGCCACCAGCATTGGGACAGGAGGGGGGGAAAAACTGTTTTTT.

The V and J genes are TRBV18 and TRBJ1-1; D is undetermined. CDR1 and CDR2 from the germline V gene are KGHSH and LQKENI. V lost 7 bases and J lost 2, with 11 bases in between. The CDR3 consists of 13 residues. CDR3 sequence: CASFPDLNTEAFF. CDR3 coding DNA: TGTGCCAGCTTCCCAGACCTTAACACTGAAGCTTTCTTT.

This sequence joins TRBV11-3 and TRBJ2-7; 7 bases align to TRBD1. Losses at the gene ends were 5 bases for V and 6 bases for J; bases not matched to a gene: 10. The CDR3 totals 14 residues. Germline lookup yields CDR1 SGHNT and CDR2 YENEEA. The CDR3 DNA reads as TGTGCCAGCAGCCAACTACAGGGGACGGGCGAGCAGTACTTC. It yields the protein CASSQLQGTGEQYF.

The CDR3 spells CASSRAGNSYEQYF. The CDR3 coding sequence is TGTGCCAGCAGCCGTGCCGGGAACTCCTACGAGCAGTACTTC. The gene calls are TRBV7-2 and TRBJ2-7; weak D call: TRBD2 (5 bases). Per the germline V gene, CDR1 is SGHTA and CDR2 is FQGNSA. V lost 5 bases, J lost 0 bases, and 11 bases lay in between. This CDR3 region has 14 residues.

The rearrangement uses TRBV28 and TRBJ2-3; 7 nucleotides align to TRBD1. The germline V gene has CDR1 MDHEN and CDR2 SYDVKM. The J segment lost 7 bases and the V segment lost 3 bases, leaving 13 bases of the junction unmatched. The CDR3 totals 16 residues. The CDR3, as DNA: TGTGCCAGCAGTTTCATACGACAGGGTGGGATAAATACGCAGTATTTT. Its translation is CASSFIRQGGINTQYF.

This sequence joins TRBV11-2 and TRBJ2-1; D not certain. V was shortened by 5 bases and J by 13 bases, with 15 bases between the two germline ends. The germline gives CDR1 SGHAT, CDR2 FQNNGV. The CDR3 has 12 residues. CDR3 in DNA: TGTGCCAGCAGCCCAAATGAAGGTTCCCAGTTCTTC. It is translated as CASSPNEGSQFF.

J is TRBJ2-7 and V is TRBV21-1; the DNA was not used to check the table's D call, TRBD1. TRBV21-1 is recorded as a pseudogene. The CDR3 sequence is 12 residues long. The DNA of the CDR3 is TGTGCCAGCAGCCGGGACAGGGAAGAGCAGTACTTC. Its protein is CASSRDREEQYF.

CDR3 protein: CASSQDTRGQGFEKLFF. The DNA of the CDR3 is TGTGCCAGCAGCCAAGATACTAGGGGACAGGGTTTCGAAAAACTGTTTTTT. The chain joins TRBV4-2 to TRBJ1-4; the match to TRBD1 covers 9 bases. Trimming took 0 bases from V and 8 from J; bases not matched to a gene: 10. This CDR3 contains 17 residues. From germline, CDR1 is LGHNA and CDR2 YNFKEQ.

The V and J genes are TRBV5-1 and TRBJ1-1, with D perhaps matching TRBD1 (5 bases). CDR3 length: 15 amino acids. The germline CDR1 and CDR2 sequences are SGHRS and YFSETQ. Deletions cut 2 bases from V and 3 bases from J, with 14 bases between. The CDR3: CASSFTGTGDTEAFF. The CDR3 nucleotides are TGCGCCAGCAGCTTCACTGGGACGGGGGACACTGAAGCTTTCTTT.

J is TRBJ2-3 and V is TRBV6-4; D is unresolved. V was cut by 6 bases and J by 2 bases, with 15 bases left in between. This CDR3 region has 15 residues. Per the germline V gene, CDR1 is MRHNA and CDR2 is SNTAGT. The CDR3 protein is CASRLRESSTDTQYF. The DNA of the CDR3 is TGTGCCAGCAGGCTCCGCGAGTCATCCACAGATACGCAGTATTTT.

CDR3 sequence (DNA): TGCGCCAGCAGCCACCTGAGTACGGGGTCTGACACCGGGGAGCTGTTTTTT. It codes for CASSHLSTGSDTGELFF. The chain joins TRBV4-1 to TRBJ2-2, with D perhaps TRBD2 (5 bases). Germline lookup yields CDR1 MGHRA and CDR2 YSYEKL. The CDR3 runs 17 residues. V lost 3 bases and J 3 bases, leaving 17 bases between the germline ends.

CDR3 loop: CASSLKSSRWGNQPQHF. The CDR3 coding sequence is TGTGCCAGCAGCTTGAAATCATCTCGATGGGGGAATCAGCCCCAGCATTTT. V usage is TRBV5-5 and J usage is TRBJ1-5, with a tentative D call TRBD1 (5 bases). Germline V gene data show CDR1 as SGHKS and CDR2 as YYEKEE (reference sequence). The CDR3 has 17 amino acids. V lost 1 base, J lost 4 bases, and 18 bases lay in between.

This sequence joins TRBV4-3 and TRBJ1-5; D remains unclear. Germline V lookup: CDR1 LGHNA, CDR2 YSLEER. The CDR3 spans 15 residues. Trimming removed 0 bases at V and 5 bases at J, with 11 bases between. This CDR3 is CASSQDGAKYQPQHF. CDR3 nucleotides: TGCGCCAGCAGCCAAGATGGAGCCAAATATCAGCCCCAGCATTTT.

This chain connects TRBV9 to TRBJ2-3, with D tentatively TRBD2 (5 bases). Trimming stripped 0 bases from V and 0 bases from J, with 8 bases between. This CDR3 contains 15 residues. CDR1 and CDR2 (germline): SGDLS, YYNGEE. The CDR3, as DNA: TGTGCCAGCAGCGTAGAACGGAGGAGCACAGATACGCAGTATTTT. This translates into CASSVERRSTDTQYF.

This clone was counted a few times. The chain is built from TRBV19 and TRBJ2-2; TRBD1 matches 8 bases. CDR1 is LNHDA, CDR2 SQIVND, per germline (reference sequence). Trimming took 2 bases from V and 6 from J; bases not matched to a gene: 2. The CDR3 has 14 amino acids. In nucleotides, the CDR3 is TGTGCCAGTAGTATACAGGGGGCCGCCGGGGAGCTGTTTTTT. Protein product: CASSIQGAAGELFF.

The chain couples TRBV18 to TRBJ2-7; 7 nucleotides align to TRBD1. The V and J ends lost 3 bases and 6 bases, in that order; junction bases with no gene match: 8. Germline assignment: CDR1 KGHSH and CDR2 LQKENI. The CDR3 consists of 14 residues. CDR3 amino acids: CASSPDRVAPEQYF. DNA for the CDR3: TGTGCCAGCTCACCCGACAGGGTGGCCCCCGAGCAGTACTTC.